The 2 T cell receptor beta chains in this list originate from one sample, sequenced in a study of shared clonotypes between healthy human individuals. Some clones are missing from TCRdb's copy, which holds only in-frame ones; the method was immunoSEQ multiplex PCR. The data contain about 1.1 million clones, about 84% of them singletons. Material for sequencing was memory CD4+ T cells from PBMCs. Subset in this sample: CD45RA-negative fraction. These receptors originate from a man younger than 30 in good health. Some clones in this sample may be carry-over from other donors' samples.

V gene TRBV15 combines with J gene TRBJ2-1; 8 bases fit TRBD2. J was trimmed by 2 bases and V by 5 bases; bases with no gene match: 8. The CDR3 extends over 16 amino acids. Germline assignment: CDR1 LNHNV and CDR2 YYDKDF (reference sequence). CDR3 region: CATSGRLASTYNEQFF. In DNA, the CDR3 is TGTGCCACCAGCGGCAGACTAGCGAGTACCTACAATGAGCAGTTCTTC.

V and J are TRBV11-3 and TRBJ2-1; weak D call: TRBD2 (5 bases). Trimming shortened V by 5 bases and J by 8 bases, and 16 bases separated the two germline ends. The CDR3 is made up of 14 amino acids. CDR1 and CDR2 from the germline V gene are SGHNT and YENEEA. CDR3 in DNA: TGTGCCAGCAGCAGGAGGACGGAGTGGGATGAGCAGTTCTTC. It is translated as CASSRRTEWDEQFF.